This T cell receptor (beta chain) is drawn from a study of blood T cell repertoires in COVID-19. Study overall: Samples representing acute and convalescent COVID-19 were sourced from the United States, Italy and Spain. T cells, B-cell-depleted T cells, or PBMCs provided the cDNA or gDNA that served as material.

Per the original data handling: Amplification with reference gene primers provided the estimates of nucleated cell counts. Measured with immunoSEQ multiplex PCR; TCRdb has only the in-frame clones, and not every one. The V and J calls and the clone size are those of that table, but D and trimming were determined from the DNA. This sample has tens of thousands of clones, with 65% to 90% found just once. A few counts support this clone. The V end was cut by 2 bases, the J end by 1 base, with 8 bases between. Germline loops: CDR1 SGHTA, CDR2 FQGNSA. This CDR3 is built from 14 residues. This chain uses TRBV7-2 with TRBJ2-5, with D tentatively TRBD2 (6 bases). The sample comprised peripheral blood. This clonotype was obtained from a human donor in a cohort sampled during active COVID-19. The CDR3 protein is CASSLPTSQETQYF. The CDR3 coding sequence is TGTGCCAGCAGCTTACCGACTAGCCAAGAGACCCAGTACTTC.